A few counts support the clone carrying this T cell receptor (beta chain). The data originate from a study of CD8+ T cells in alopecia areata. Germline CDR1 is SEHNR and CDR2 is FQNEAQ (reference sequence). This CDR3 contains 19 residues. The V gene end was trimmed by 2 bases and the J gene end by 0 bases; junction bases not matched to a gene: 10. It was for several patients that CD4+ cells were sorted into CD25+CD127- cells. Sequencing templates came from extracted RNA that was reverse transcribed into cDNA. Method: immunoSEQ multiplex PCR; TCRdb's copy keeps in-frame clones and lacks some. The table shows 30,000 to 45,000 clones, with around 57% occurring only once.

The origin of this receptor is a human donor with alopecia areata. Sequencing was done on a sample of CD4+ Tregs sorted from blood. V usage is TRBV7-9 and J usage is TRBJ2-6; 7 bases align to TRBD1. CDR3 region: CASSLSRGQSPSGANVLTF. In nucleotides, the CDR3 is TGTGCCAGCAGCTTATCAAGGGGACAGTCCCCCTCTGGGGCCAACGTCCTGACTTTC.